Each of the 28 T cell receptor beta chains below was sequenced from the same sample in a study of T cells in Graves' hyperthyroidism and ophthalmopathy. RNA transcripts gave rise to amplified TCR beta CDR3 regions. TCR CDR3 underwent first-round RT-PCR with the HTBI primer set. MiXCR was run by TCRdb on the multiplex PCR reads, yielding one entry per CDR3 protein. This table has hundreds of thousands of distinct CDR3 sequences, about 35% appearing once. The sequenced sample consisted of blood. Source of these receptors: a woman in her thirties or forties with Graves' hyperthyroidism.

This rearrangement joins TRBV2 to TRBJ2-5; 7 bases match TRBD1. The CDR3 has 14 amino acids. The germline V gene encodes CDR1 SNHLY and CDR2 FYNNEI. V shed 7 bases and J 2 bases; nucleotides not matched to a gene: 7. CDR3 DNA sequence: TGTGCCAGCAACTTAGGGGGCCCACAAGAGACCCAGTACTTC. This codes for CASNLGGPQETQYF.

This chain uses TRBV29-1 with TRBJ1-2; weak D call: TRBD1 (5 bases). The ends were cut back, 5 bases at V and 3 bases at J, with 13 bases in the middle. CDR3 length: 13 residues. Germline CDR1 and CDR2: SQVTM and ANQGSEA. CDR3 sequence reads: CSVPDRDDYGYTF. The CDR3 nucleotides are TGCAGCGTTCCCGACAGAGATGACTATGGCTACACCTTC.

There are many counts of this clonotype. V is TRBV4-1 and J is TRBJ1-4; 7 bases align to TRBD1. The CDR3 runs to 15 residues. J lost 6 bases, V lost 7 bases, and 11 bases had no gene match. Germline V gene sequence: CDR1 MGHRA, CDR2 YSYEKL. CDR3 DNA sequence: TGCGCCAGCACCCCAAGTCTAGGGGGCTATGAAAAACTGTTTTTT. It translates to CASTPSLGGYEKLFF.

The rearrangement uses TRBV30 and TRBJ1-1; 9 bases line up with TRBD1. Looked up from germline, CDR1 is GTSNPN and CDR2 is SVGIG (reference sequence). This CDR3 region has 13 residues. V dropped 3 bases and J dropped 1; count of bases not matched to a gene: 0. Here the CDR3 reads CAWRGQGNTEAFF. The CDR3 bases are TGTGCCTGGAGGGGACAGGGGAACACTGAAGCTTTCTTT.

This clonotype was seen more than once but under ten times. CDR3 sequence reads: CASRTGGGELFF. The CDR3 bases are TGTGCCAGCAGAACAGGCGGCGGGGAGCTGTTTTTT. The chain employs TRBV12-3 or TRBV12-4 and TRBJ2-2; perhaps TRBD1 as D (5 bases). Trimming stripped 6 bases from V and 7 bases from J, with 9 bases between. The CDR3 spans 12 residues.

This clonotype was picked up many times. The J gene is TRBJ2-2, the V gene TRBV29-1; D is ambiguous. This CDR3 comprises 14 residues. Germline values: CDR1 SQVTM, CDR2 ANQGSEA. V lost 6 bases, J lost 0 bases, and 11 bases lay in between. The chain's CDR3 is CSVERQPNTGELFF. The CDR3 DNA reads TGCAGCGTGGAGAGACAACCGAACACCGGGGAGCTGTTTTTT.

As concerns this clonotype: This sequence may be a read error, since a much larger clone differs from it by one base. CDR3 sequence reads: CAGSLTGTSPGELFF. CDR3 sequence (DNA): TGTGCCGGCAGCTTAACCGGGACTAGCCCCGGGGAGCTGTTTTTT. The chain joins TRBV7-6 to TRBJ2-2, with 9 bases identical to TRBD2. The CDR3 sequence is 15 residues long. The V gene's germline CDR1 is SGHVS and CDR2 FNYEAQ.

This clonotype showed up just a few times. The V call is TRBV5-5, the J call TRBJ2-7, with D tentatively TRBD1 (6 bases). The CDR3 totals 14 residues. Germline lookup yields CDR1 SGHKS and CDR2 YYEKEE (reference sequence). V lost 4 bases and J lost 3, with 14 bases in between. CDR3 DNA sequence: TGTGCCAGCAGCCCCTCCGGGACATACTACGAGCAGTACTTC. Residues: CASSPSGTYYEQYF. The full variable domain, with the rest looked up from reference TRBV5-5 and TRBJ2-7, is DAGVTQSPTHLIKTRGQQVTLRCSPISGHKSVSWYQQVLGQGPQFIFQYYEKEERGRGNFPDRFSARQFPNYSSELNVNALLLGDSALYLCASSPSGTYYEQYFGPGTRLTVT.

This clonotype was seen ten or more times. The CDR3 region is CSVEDGTGPYGYTF. The CDR3 bases are TGCAGCGTTGAAGATGGGACAGGTCCCTATGGCTACACCTTC. The gene calls are TRBV29-1 and TRBJ1-2; 8 nucleotides line up with TRBD1. Losses at the gene ends were 0 bases for V and 4 bases for J; bases not matched to a gene: 4. The CDR3 sequence is 14 residues long. CDR1 and CDR2 from the germline V gene are SQVTM and ANQGSEA.

The rearrangement links TRBV7-9 to TRBJ1-1; D possibly corresponds to TRBD1 (6 bases). The CDR3 spans 15 residues. Germline loops: CDR1 SEHNR, CDR2 FQNEAQ (reference sequence). V was shortened by 5 bases and J by 1 base, with 14 bases between the two germline ends. The CDR3 DNA follows: TGTGCCAGCAGCACCCTGACAGGAACGAACACTGAAGCTTTCTTT. This codes for CASSTLTGTNTEAFF.

The genes are TRBV30 and TRBJ2-2; no firm D call. Trimming removed 1 base at V and 4 bases at J, with 13 bases between. CDR3 size: 15 residues. Germline CDR1 reads GTSNPN; CDR2 reads SVGIG (reference sequence). CDR3 DNA sequence: TGTGCCTGGAGTGGGGGATGGCGTGGCACCGGGGAGCTGTTTTTT. It codes for CAWSGGWRGTGELFF. Full variable domain (missing parts from reference TRBV30 and TRBJ2-2): SQTIHQWPATLVQPVGSPLSLECTVEGTSNPNLYWYRQAAGRGLQLLFYSVGIGQISSEVPQNLSASRPQDRQFILSSKKLLLSDSGFYLCAWSGGWRGTGELFFGEGSRLTVL.

This clonotype appeared a single time. CDR3 loop: CATSRAGTGPTYEQYF. As DNA, the CDR3 is TGTGCCACCAGCAGAGCCGGGACAGGGCCGACCTACGAGCAGTACTTC. This chain joins TRBV15 and TRBJ2-7; 9 bases are shared with TRBD1. The CDR3 has 16 amino acids. From germline, CDR1 is LNHNV and CDR2 YYDKDF (reference sequence). Trimming cost V 1 base and J 2 bases; bases outside gene matches: 6.

The rearrangement uses TRBV7-2 and TRBJ1-5; no clear D gene. The CDR3 consists of 16 residues. Looked up from germline, CDR1 is SGHTA and CDR2 is FQGNSA. V was trimmed by 1 base and J by 0 bases, leaving 10 bases between them. CDR3 bases: TGTGCCAGCAGCTTAGAGGGTTCTAATAGCAATCAGCCCCAGCATTTT. As protein: CASSLEGSNSNQPQHF.

The V gene is TRBV2, the J gene TRBJ1-1; 9 bases agree with TRBD1. The CDR3 has 11 amino acids. With 4 bases clipped from V and 10 bases from J, the junction kept 1 base outside the gene matches. CDR1 and CDR2 (germline): SNHLY, FYNNEI. This CDR3 reads CASSVGQGAFF. CDR3 in DNA: TGTGCCAGCAGTGTGGGACAGGGAGCTTTCTTT.

The chain uses TRBV19 and TRBJ2-2; TRBD2 aligns across 9 bases. V lost 7 bases and J lost 7; bases outside the gene matches: 7. Germline CDR1 reads LNHDA; CDR2 reads SQIVND (reference sequence). There are 14 residues in the CDR3. CDR3 protein: CASKIAGVHGELFF. The CDR3 coding sequence is TGTGCCAGTAAGATAGCGGGAGTACACGGGGAGCTGTTTTTT.

This clonotype was observed a few times. The chain links TRBV6-5 to TRBJ1-3; no clear D. CDR3 length: 15 amino acids. Germline V gives CDR1 MNHEY, CDR2 SVGAGI. Trimming removed 0 bases from V and 0 bases from J, with 6 bases in between. CDR3 in DNA: TGTGCCAGCAGTTACTCGGCGCGCTCTGGAAACACCATATATTTT. It yields the protein CASSYSARSGNTIYF.

The chain is built from TRBV4-3 and TRBJ1-5; D unresolved. CDR3 length: 15 residues. Trimming shortened V by 0 bases and J by 5 bases, and 11 bases separated the two germline ends. CDR1 LGHNA and CDR2 YSLEER come from the germline V gene. The CDR3 DNA follows: TGCGCCAGCAGCCAAGACCAGCGCCGGGATCAGCCCCAGCATTTT. The encoded protein is CASSQDQRRDQPQHF.

Concerning this clonotype: A much larger clone differs by one base, so this may be a read error. The CDR3: CAISADGAGAPRNTGELFF. The CDR3 DNA reads TGTGCCATCAGTGCGGACGGAGCGGGGGCCCCTAGGAACACCGGGGAGCTGTTTTTT. The chain joins TRBV10-3 to TRBJ2-2; 8 bases line up with TRBD2. Germline trimming cut 4 bases from V and 1 base from J; bases unmatched to any gene: 14. Germline loops: CDR1 ENHRY, CDR2 SYGVKD. There are 19 residues in the CDR3.

The gene calls are TRBV10-2 and TRBJ1-1; D is unresolved. V lost 6 bases and J lost 4, with 15 bases in between. This CDR3 contains 14 residues. Germline assignment: CDR1 WSHSY and CDR2 SAAADI. The CDR3 region is CASRGRLTSTEAFF. As DNA, the CDR3 is TGCGCCAGCAGGGGAAGATTAACAAGCACTGAAGCTTTCTTT.

This sequence joins TRBV29-1 and TRBJ2-7; TRBD2 agrees at 10 bases. With 1 base clipped from V and 5 bases from J, the junction kept 2 bases outside the gene matches. Germline CDR1 SQVTM, CDR2 ANQGSEA. The CDR3 has 13 residues. The DNA of the CDR3 is TGCAGCGTTGAAGGGACTAGCGGCAACGAGCAGTACTTC. As protein: CSVEGTSGNEQYF.

In its sample, this clonotype was seen many times. The junction differs from germline at one of its ends, possibly a read error. The V gene is TRBV7-2, the J gene TRBJ2-5, with D tentatively TRBD1 (6 bases). CDR3 length: 14 amino acids. Germline assignment: CDR1 SGHTA and CDR2 FQGNSA. The CDR3 loop is CASSFREGGEAQYF. The DNA of the CDR3 is TGTGCCAGCAGTTTCAGGGAAGGGGGAGAGGCCCAGTACTTC.

V gene TRBV10-3 combines with J gene TRBJ1-2, with TRBD1 identical over 7 bases. Trimming took 4 bases from V and 3 from J; bases not matched to a gene: 8. The CDR3 spans 15 residues. Germline values: CDR1 ENHRY, CDR2 SYGVKD. The CDR3 loop reads CAISAKGGRDYGYTF. For the CDR3, the DNA is TGTGCCATCAGTGCCAAAGGGGGCAGGGACTATGGCTACACCTTC.

In this sample, this clonotype turned up a few times. The rearrangement links TRBV28 to TRBJ1-5; D remains unclear. V was pared by 4 bases and J by 7 bases, with 11 bases between. The germline V gene has CDR1 MDHEN and CDR2 SYDVKM. The CDR3 extends over 13 amino acids. CDR3 coding DNA: TGTGCCAGCAGTTCCTCAACGGGGCAGCCCCAGCATTTT. The encoded protein is CASSSSTGQPQHF.

This clonotype appeared many times. The chain recombines TRBV6-5 with TRBJ1-1; 8 bases align to TRBD1. CDR1 is MNHEY, CDR2 SVGAGI, per germline. V lost 5 bases, J lost 2 bases, and 4 bases stayed unmatched. This CDR3 has 14 residues. The CDR3 nucleotides are TGTGCCAGCAGTCGACAGGGGATCAACACTGAAGCTTTCTTT. Protein: CASSRQGINTEAFF.

This clonotype appeared a few times. The chain carries TRBV2 and TRBJ1-6; D is perhaps TRBD1 (5 bases). The V and J ends lost 1 base and 10 bases respectively, with 11 bases between them. CDR3 length: 14 residues. Germline loops: CDR1 SNHLY, CDR2 FYNNEI. The CDR3 spells CASSEGQIRSPLHF. The CDR3 DNA sequence: TGTGCCAGCAGTGAAGGACAGATACGGTCACCCCTCCACTTT. Variable domain in full (rest from reference TRBV2 and TRBJ1-6): EPEVTQTPSHQVTQMGQEVILRCVPISNHLYFYWYRQILGQKVEFLVSFYNNEISEKSEIFDDQFSVERPDGSNFTLKIRSTKLEDSAMYFCASSEGQIRSPLHFGNGTRLTVT.

This clonotype was counted many times. V is TRBV5-4 and J is TRBJ1-6; 9 bases fit TRBD1. CDR3 length: 15 amino acids. Germline lookup yields CDR1 SGHNT and CDR2 YYREEE (reference sequence). V lost 3 bases and J lost 10; bases outside the gene matches: 8. The CDR3, as DNA: TGTGCCAGCAGCTACCGGGACAGGGTGGGATCACCCCTCCACTTT. It specifies CASSYRDRVGSPLHF.

The table lists this clonotype with many counts. The CDR3 here is CASSILAGGSYEQYF. The CDR3 bases are TGTGCCAGCAGCATTCTAGCGGGAGGCTCCTACGAGCAGTACTTC. The chain uses TRBV7-2 and TRBJ2-7; 11 nucleotides match TRBD2. The CDR3 spans 15 residues. CDR1 SGHTA and CDR2 FQGNSA come from the germline V gene. V lost 5 bases and J lost 0; bases outside the gene matches: 3. The whole variable domain, filled in from reference TRBV7-2 and TRBJ2-7, reads GAGVSQSPSNKVTEKGKDVELRCDPISGHTALYWYRQSLGQGLEFLIYFQGNSAPDKSGLPSDRFSAERTGGSVSTLTIQRTQQEDSAVYLCASSILAGGSYEQYFGPGTRLTVT.

In this sample, this clonotype turned up once. A junction end diverges from the germline sequence, so it may reflect a read error. V and J are TRBV10-3 and TRBJ1-3, with a weak D call TRBD1 (5 bases). Germline loops: CDR1 ENHRY, CDR2 SYGVKD. The CDR3 consists of 13 residues. The CDR3 spells CASSYGQGGTIYF. The CDR3 coding sequence is TGTGCCAGCAGTTATGGGCAGGGAGGCACCATATATTTT.